This is a list of T cell receptor beta chains from one sample in a study of T-cell reconstitution after alpha-beta-depleted transplantation in children. TCRdb independently ran MiXCR on the PCR reads; one entry per CDR3 protein. The sample lists 200,000 to 250,000 distinct CDR3 sequences, more than 10% occurring once. The sequencing used PBMCs from the stem cell graft donor, collected from the stem cell graft. These receptor sequences come from a human donor who donated a stem cell graft to a child with acute lymphoblastic leukemia. Both conserved end residues are part of each CDR3.

V gene: TRBV7-9
J gene: TRBJ1-3
CDR3 protein: CASSSDLLYF

V gene: TRBV6-5
J gene: TRBJ1-6
CDR3 protein: CASSWSGVLQDSPLHF

V gene: TRBV12-3/TRBV12-4
J gene: TRBJ2-1
CDR3 protein: CASTRGLAFMSSYNEQFF

V gene: TRBV5-1
J gene: TRBJ2-7
CDR3 protein: CASSLVSSGGNEQYF

V gene: TRBV5-1
J gene: TRBJ2-7
CDR3 protein: CASSPTGTGYEQYF

V gene: TRBV12-3/TRBV12-4
J gene: TRBJ2-7
CDR3 protein: CASSFSTGYEQYF

V gene: TRBV6-1
J gene: TRBJ1-1
CDR3 protein: CASSERGRNTEAFF

V gene: TRBV25-1
J gene: TRBJ1-1
CDR3 protein: CASSGRTVERWKNTEAFF

V gene: TRBV6-5
J gene: TRBJ2-5
CDR3 protein: CASSVSRETQYF

V gene: TRBV4-1
J gene: TRBJ1-6
CDR3 protein: CASSQVARGGTPLHF

V gene: TRBV12-3/TRBV12-4
J gene: TRBJ1-5
CDR3 protein: CASSRSFGTGGQPQHF

V gene: TRBV20-1
J gene: TRBJ1-4
CDR3 protein: CSARTGAGGEKLFF

V gene: TRBV5-4
J gene: TRBJ1-6
CDR3 protein: CASSSFVGHPSPLHF

V gene: TRBV10-3
J gene: TRBJ1-1
CDR3 protein: CAISRQGNTEAFF

V gene: TRBV24-1
J gene: TRBJ2-5
CDR3 protein: CATSDPGLAGRSGETQYF

V gene: TRBV5-1
J gene: TRBJ1-5
CDR3 protein: CASRTGDSNQPQHF

V gene: TRBV7-2
J gene: TRBJ1-5
CDR3 protein: CASSAPVGPSSDLSYQPQHF

V gene: TRBV12-3/TRBV12-4
J gene: TRBJ2-6
CDR3 protein: CASSPIGRGGYSGANVLTF

V gene: TRBV7-2
J gene: TRBJ2-7
CDR3 protein: CASSPPGQRTYEQYF

V gene: TRBV24-1
J gene: TRBJ2-3
CDR3 protein: CATARGDTQYF

V gene: TRBV28
J gene: TRBJ1-2
CDR3 protein: CASSARTGYGYTF

V gene: TRBV5-1
J gene: TRBJ1-2
CDR3 protein: CASSLDRGRGYGYTF

V gene: TRBV12-3/TRBV12-4
J gene: TRBJ1-6
CDR3 protein: CASRFQGDANSPLHF

V gene: TRBV4-3
J gene: TRBJ2-5
CDR3 protein: CASSQGAFRLAGGETQYF

V gene: TRBV29-1
J gene: TRBJ2-1
CDR3 protein: CSVVRTVNEQFF

V gene: TRBV20-1
J gene: TRBJ2-7
CDR3 protein: CSAGLAEQYF

V gene: TRBV4-2
J gene: TRBJ2-2
CDR3 protein: CASSLNTANTGELFF